One and the same sample provided the 18 T cell receptor beta chains below, sequenced in a study of blood T cell repertoires in COVID-19. Produced via immunoSEQ multiplex PCR; TCRdb's table is partial and in-frame only. Of about 160,000 clones in the sample, less than 90% were seen once. Sequenced material: PBMCs or T cells enriched from blood (not recorded which). The receptors here all came from a woman between 45 and 60 years old who had recovered from COVID-19.

This rearrangement joins TRBV21-1 to TRBJ1-4; the table's D call, TRBD1, was not checked against the DNA. TRBV21-1 is classified as a pseudogene. The length of the CDR3 is 16 residues. CDR3 sequence: CASSNRQGCVNEKLFF. The CDR3 DNA reads TGTGCCAGCAGCAATCGACAGGGGTGTGTTAATGAAAAACTGTTTTTT.

This chain joins TRBV3-1 (or the pseudogene TRBV3-2) and TRBJ1-2; 7 bases are shared with TRBD1. V was clipped by 1 base and J by 7 bases; unmatched bases: 6. CDR1 and CDR2 (germline): LGHDT, YNNKEL (reference sequence). This CDR3 contains 14 residues. CDR3 DNA: TGTGCCAGCAGCCAAGCTGCAGGGGGAGGTGGCTACACCTTC. Translating it yields CASSQAAGGGGYTF.

The table lists this clone with a count of one. The V gene is TRBV3-1 (or the pseudogene TRBV3-2), the J gene TRBJ1-1; no definite D call. The CDR3 loop spans 14 amino acids. The ends were cut back, 3 bases at V and 1 base at J, with 9 bases in the middle. CDR1 LGHDT and CDR2 YNNKEL come from the germline V gene (reference sequence). The CDR3 protein is CASSHGLENTEAFF. Written as DNA, the CDR3 is TGTGCCAGCAGCCACGGACTGGAGAACACTGAAGCTTTCTTT.

In its sample, this clone was seen once. The chain combines TRBV27 with TRBJ1-2; 9 bases match TRBD1. The CDR3 spans 15 residues. V dropped 6 bases and J dropped 8; count of bases not matched to a gene: 13. From germline, CDR1 is MNHEY and CDR2 SMNVEV (reference sequence). CDR3 bases: TGTGCCAGCAGGGGGACAGGGAGGCACTCGTTGGGCTACACCTTC. Its translation is CASRGTGRHSLGYTF.

This chain uses TRBV30 with TRBJ1-5; perhaps TRBD1 as D (5 bases). V was cut by 8 bases and J by 2 bases, with 13 bases left in between. The germline V gene has CDR1 GTSNPN and CDR2 SVGIG (reference sequence). This CDR3 is built from 13 residues. For the CDR3, the DNA is TGTGCCCCATTCGCGGGGGGCAATCAGCCCCAGCATTTT. It yields the protein CAPFAGGNQPQHF. The complete variable domain, with remaining parts taken from reference TRBV30 and TRBJ1-5, reads SQTIHQWPATLVQPVGSPLSLECTVEGTSNPNLYWYRQAAGRGLQLLFYSVGIGQISSEVPQNLSASRPQDRQFILSSKKLLLSDSGFYLCAPFAGGNQPQHFGDGTRLSIL.

The rearrangement uses TRBV10-1 and TRBJ1-2; D might be TRBD1 (5 bases). The germline CDR1 and CDR2 sequences are WNHNN and SYGVQD (reference sequence). V was pared by 6 bases and J by 2 bases, with 16 bases between. The CDR3 spans 15 residues. CDR3 loop: CASRMLGASNYGYTF. For the CDR3, the DNA is TGCGCCAGCAGGATGTTAGGGGCCTCCAACTATGGCTACACCTTC.

This chain connects TRBV5-1 to TRBJ2-5, with TRBD1 matching 9 bases. The germline CDR1 and CDR2 sequences are SGHRS and YFSETQ. The V gene end was trimmed by 4 bases and the J gene end by 5 bases; junction bases not matched to a gene: 6. There are 14 residues in the CDR3. The CDR3 DNA follows: TGCGCCAGCAGCCCCAGGACAGGGGTGGAGACCCAGTACTTC. It yields the protein CASSPRTGVETQYF.

V and J are TRBV6-5 and TRBJ1-1; a weak D match, TRBD1 (6 bases). The CDR3 is 15 amino acids. The V gene's germline CDR1 is MNHEY and CDR2 SVGAGI. V was pared by 0 bases and J by 5 bases, with 13 bases between. CDR3 loop: CASSYSRGGGTEAFF. The CDR3 DNA reads TGTGCCAGCAGTTACTCCAGGGGTGGGGGAACTGAAGCTTTCTTT.

This clone was counted a single time. The chain combines TRBV29-1 with TRBJ2-1; 9 nucleotides agree with TRBD1. Germline values: CDR1 SQVTM, CDR2 ANQGSEA. The length of the CDR3 is 11 residues. The ends lost 6 bases at V and 6 bases at J; junction bases unmatched: 0. The CDR3 is CSVGQGNEQFF. The CDR3 DNA reads as TGCAGCGTGGGACAGGGCAATGAGCAGTTCTTC.

The chain recombines TRBV28 with TRBJ2-7, with TRBD1 matching 7 bases. V dropped 5 bases and J dropped 2; count of bases not matched to a gene: 6. CDR3 length: 14 amino acids. Germline V CDR1 and CDR2: MDHEN, SYDVKM. The DNA of the CDR3 is TGTGCCAGCAGTAGGACAGGCCTGGCCTACGAGCAGTACTTC. Its translation is CASSRTGLAYEQYF.

This clone was observed a handful of times. Here the CDR3 DNA reads TGTGCCAGCGGACTTGATTTCTACGAGCAGTACTTC. Amino acid sequence: CASGLDFYEQYF. The chain links TRBV27 to TRBJ2-7, with D possibly matching TRBD2 (5 bases). CDR1 MNHEY and CDR2 SMNVEV come from the germline V gene (reference sequence). This CDR3 has 12 residues. V shed 8 bases and J shed 3 bases, with 11 bases lying between them.

V gene TRBV7-8 combines with J gene TRBJ1-5, with TRBD1 matching over 7 bases. The CDR3 contains 15 residues. V lost 5 bases to trimming and J lost 3 bases; unmatched junction nucleotides: 7. Per the germline V gene, CDR1 is SGHVS and CDR2 is FQNEAQ. CDR3 residues: CASSKRTGLNQPQHF. CDR3 nucleotide sequence: TGTGCCAGCAGCAAACGGACAGGTCTCAATCAGCCCCAGCATTTT.

The chain couples TRBV6-5 to TRBJ1-6, with 10 bases that match TRBD1. Germline trimming cut 10 bases from V and 8 bases from J; bases unmatched to any gene: 8. The germline V gene encodes CDR1 MNHEY and CDR2 SVGAGI. The CDR3 totals 14 residues. DNA of the CDR3: TGTGCCACGAAGAGACAGGGGGCATATTCACCCCTCCACTTT. As protein: CATKRQGAYSPLHF.

V and J are TRBV7-3 and TRBJ2-5; D is ambiguous. Germline CDR1 reads SGHTA; CDR2 reads FQGTGA. The germline V and J ends were trimmed by 5 bases and 2 bases, with 3 bases remaining between them. This CDR3 comprises 11 residues. The CDR3 sequence is CASSPQETQYF. DNA for the CDR3: TGTGCCAGCAGCCCGCAAGAGACCCAGTACTTC.

This clone was picked up one time. The chain's CDR3 is CSVGFPGGEKLFF. CDR3 bases: TGCAGCGTAGGATTTCCGGGTGGGGAAAAACTGTTTTTT. The J gene is TRBJ1-4, the V gene TRBV29-1; D remains unclear. V lost 6 bases and J lost 8, with 16 bases in between. Per germline, CDR1 SQVTM and CDR2 ANQGSEA. There are 13 residues in the CDR3.

The V gene is TRBV19, the J gene TRBJ2-2; 8 bases align to TRBD2. V dropped 1 base and J dropped 7; count of bases not matched to a gene: 8. CDR3 size: 16 residues. Germline assignment: CDR1 LNHDA and CDR2 SQIVND (reference sequence). This chain's CDR3 is CASSIGRGGRDGELFF. CDR3 sequence (DNA): TGTGCCAGTAGTATAGGTCGGGGGGGACGGGACGGGGAGCTGTTTTTT.

The V call is TRBV19, the J call TRBJ1-2; no clear D gene. The CDR3 consists of 14 residues. V lost 4 bases to trimming and J lost 8 bases, with 17 bases between them. Germline CDR1 and CDR2: LNHDA and SQIVND (reference sequence). The CDR3 region has the DNA TGTGCCAGTAGTAACGTCCAGTTAAAGTCGGGCTACACCTTC. Protein: CASSNVQLKSGYTF.

This sequence joins TRBV28 and TRBJ1-1; a weak D match, TRBD1 (6 bases). Trimming cost V 1 base and J 5 bases, with 11 bases left between them. The CDR3 spans 14 residues. Germline V lookup: CDR1 MDHEN, CDR2 SYDVKM. The CDR3 region has the DNA TGTGCCAGCAGTTTATCGGGGGGCTGGACTGAAGCTTTCTTT. Translation gives CASSLSGGWTEAFF.